The text below deals with one T cell receptor beta chain. Germline loops: CDR1 MNHNY, CDR2 SVGAGI (reference sequence). The CDR3 is made up of 16 amino acids. Between the trimmed V and J ends, which lost 0 bases and 4 bases, there was a span of 13 bases. This record comes from a study of type 1 and type 2 diabetes patients. PCR was run on genomic DNA. Multiplex PCR with 30 forward and 13 reverse primers amplified the TCR beta CDR3. MiXCR, run by TCRdb on the multiplex PCR reads, gives a single entry per CDR3 protein. This sample carries about 250,000 distinct CDR3 sequences, around 47% of them seen once, and the ten largest clones take roughly an eighth.

Material: peripheral blood mononuclear cells (PBMCs). This sequence originates from a man aged 18 to 30 with type 2 diabetes. The chain couples TRBV6-6 to TRBJ2-1; D gene unclear. This chain's CDR3 is CASSYSARVTYNEQFF. The CDR3 DNA reads as TGTGCCAGCAGTTACTCGGCCCGAGTTACTTACAATGAGCAGTTCTTC.